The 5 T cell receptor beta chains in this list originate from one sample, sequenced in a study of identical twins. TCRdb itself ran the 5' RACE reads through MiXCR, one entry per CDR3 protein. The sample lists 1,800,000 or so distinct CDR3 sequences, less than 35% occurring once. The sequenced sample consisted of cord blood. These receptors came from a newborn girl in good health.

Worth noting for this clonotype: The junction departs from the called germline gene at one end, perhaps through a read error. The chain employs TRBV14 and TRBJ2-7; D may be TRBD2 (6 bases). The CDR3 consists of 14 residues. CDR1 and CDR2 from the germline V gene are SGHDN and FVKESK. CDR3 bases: TGTGCCAGCGGCCAAGTTGGGACTCTTTACGAGCAGTACTTC. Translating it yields CASGQVGTLYEQYF.

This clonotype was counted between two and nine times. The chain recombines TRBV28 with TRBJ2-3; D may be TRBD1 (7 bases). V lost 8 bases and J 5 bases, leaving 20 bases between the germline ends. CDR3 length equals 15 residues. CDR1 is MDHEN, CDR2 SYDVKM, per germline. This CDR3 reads CASRPEEGALDTQYF. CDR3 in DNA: TGTGCCAGCCGCCCGGAGGAGGGGGCGTTAGATACGCAGTATTTT. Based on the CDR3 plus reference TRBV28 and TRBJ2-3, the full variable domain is DVKVTQSSRYLVKRTGEKVFLECVQDMDHENMFWYRQDPGLGLRLIYFSYDVKMKEKGDIPEGYSVSREKKERFSLILESASTNQTSMYLCASRPEEGALDTQYFGPGTRLTVL.

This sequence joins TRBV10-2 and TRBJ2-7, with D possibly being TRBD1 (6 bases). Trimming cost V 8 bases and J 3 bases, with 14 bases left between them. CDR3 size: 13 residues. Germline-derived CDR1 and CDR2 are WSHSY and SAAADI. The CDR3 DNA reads TGCGCCAGCGGGCAGGGACAACGCTACGAGCAGTACTTC. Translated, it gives CASGQGQRYEQYF.

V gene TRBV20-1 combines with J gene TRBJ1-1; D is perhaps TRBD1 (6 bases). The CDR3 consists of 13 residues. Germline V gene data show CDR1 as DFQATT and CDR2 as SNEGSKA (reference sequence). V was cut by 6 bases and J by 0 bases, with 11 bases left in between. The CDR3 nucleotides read TGCAGTGCATACCGGGACATGAACACTGAAGCTTTCTTT. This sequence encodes CSAYRDMNTEAFF.

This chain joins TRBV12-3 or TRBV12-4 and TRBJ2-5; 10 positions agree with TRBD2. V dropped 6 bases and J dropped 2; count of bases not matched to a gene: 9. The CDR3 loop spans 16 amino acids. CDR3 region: CASSPYLAGGQETQYF. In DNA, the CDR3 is TGTGCCAGCAGCCCCTATTTAGCGGGAGGACAAGAGACCCAGTACTTC.